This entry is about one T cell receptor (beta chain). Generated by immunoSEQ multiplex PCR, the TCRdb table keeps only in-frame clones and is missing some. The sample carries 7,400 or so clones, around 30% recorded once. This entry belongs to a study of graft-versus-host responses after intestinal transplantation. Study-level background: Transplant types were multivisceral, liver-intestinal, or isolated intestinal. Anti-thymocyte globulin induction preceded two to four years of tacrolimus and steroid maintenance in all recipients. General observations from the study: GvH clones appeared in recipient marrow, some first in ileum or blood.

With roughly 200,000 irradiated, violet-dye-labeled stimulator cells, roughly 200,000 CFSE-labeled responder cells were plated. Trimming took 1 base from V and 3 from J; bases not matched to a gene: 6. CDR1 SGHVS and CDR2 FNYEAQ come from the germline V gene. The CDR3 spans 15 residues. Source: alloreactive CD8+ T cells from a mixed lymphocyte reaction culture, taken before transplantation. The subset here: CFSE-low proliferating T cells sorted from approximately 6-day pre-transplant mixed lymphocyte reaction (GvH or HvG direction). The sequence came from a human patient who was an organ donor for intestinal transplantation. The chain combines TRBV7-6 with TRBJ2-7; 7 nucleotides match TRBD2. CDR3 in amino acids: CASSLVRGSLYEQYF. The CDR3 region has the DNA TGTGCCAGCAGCTTAGTTCGCGGGAGTCTCTACGAGCAGTACTTC.